One TCR beta chain is described in this entry. Its target antigen remains unknown. No per-base quality is available; no much larger clone lies one base away. The sequencer was an Illumina Genome Analyzer IIx. TCRdb passed the public sequencing reads through fastp at Q25 and MiXCR, retaining productive beta sequences. Rows with a matching CDR3 protein are joined into one entry that keeps the most common DNA and genes. The sample table holds about 15,000 distinct CDR3 sequences, of which approximately 34% were seen once. Roughly a sixth of the sample belongs to the ten largest clones. The data are from a study (dated by TCRdb to between 2011 and 2013). Sequencing was done on a sample of blood. This clonotype was obtained from a human donor.

The DNA sequence reads TGCGCCAGCAGCCAACTCTCGGGACTAGCATCCGAGCAGTACTTC. Translated, it reads CASSQLSGLASEQYF. Recombination joined TRBV4-3 with TRBJ2-7; 9 of the junction bases match TRBD2. CDR1 LGHNA and CDR2 YSLEER were looked up in the germline V gene. Including the terminal cysteine and phenylalanine, the CDR3 comprises 15 residues. Solely the CDR3 DNA is kept, with 45 bases framed from the first base. Trimming leaves V shorter by 2 bases and J shorter by 6 bases, with the junction holding 8 bases beyond the gene matches.